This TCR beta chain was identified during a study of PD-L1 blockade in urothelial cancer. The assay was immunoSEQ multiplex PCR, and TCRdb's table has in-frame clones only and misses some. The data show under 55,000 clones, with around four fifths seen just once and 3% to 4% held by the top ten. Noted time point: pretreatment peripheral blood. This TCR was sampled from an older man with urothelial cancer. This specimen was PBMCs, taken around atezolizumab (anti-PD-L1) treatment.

The CDR3 region has the DNA TGTGCCAGCAGCTCAACCGGGACAGCTTTCTCCTACACCTTC. This codes for CASSSTGTAFSYTF. The V gene is TRBV5-4, the J gene TRBJ1-2, with TRBD1 matching over 7 bases. Germline V gene lookup returns CDR1 SGHNT and CDR2 YYREEE (reference sequence). V shed 3 bases, J shed 10 bases, and the junction held 12 bases outside the gene matches. The length of the CDR3 is 14 residues.